In this sample, the clone carrying this TCR beta chain turned up many times. This entry comes from a study of T cells in Graves' hyperthyroidism and ophthalmopathy. Amplified TCR beta CDR3 regions derived from RNA transcripts. The HTBI primer set drove a first-round RT-PCR of the TCR CDR3. A single record per CDR3 protein comes from TCRdb applying MiXCR to the multiplex PCR reads. Of about 520,000 distinct CDR3 sequences in the sample, less than 25% are singletons; the top ten hold more than 25%. Germline trimming cut 4 bases from V and 6 bases from J; bases unmatched to any gene: 7. The CDR3 is made up of 16 amino acids. Germline V gene data show CDR1 as MNHEY and CDR2 as SVGAGI. The study defined stable Graves' hyperthyroidism as no ophthalmopathy progression within 18 months.

This clonotype was sampled from a man younger than 35 with Graves' hyperthyroidism. J is TRBJ2-5 and V is TRBV6-5; TRBD2 aligns across 14 bases. What was sequenced was blood. CDR3 coding DNA: TGTGCCAGCAGTTCGAGACTAGCGGGGGGGCAAAAGACCCAGTACTTC. This codes for CASSSRLAGGQKTQYF.